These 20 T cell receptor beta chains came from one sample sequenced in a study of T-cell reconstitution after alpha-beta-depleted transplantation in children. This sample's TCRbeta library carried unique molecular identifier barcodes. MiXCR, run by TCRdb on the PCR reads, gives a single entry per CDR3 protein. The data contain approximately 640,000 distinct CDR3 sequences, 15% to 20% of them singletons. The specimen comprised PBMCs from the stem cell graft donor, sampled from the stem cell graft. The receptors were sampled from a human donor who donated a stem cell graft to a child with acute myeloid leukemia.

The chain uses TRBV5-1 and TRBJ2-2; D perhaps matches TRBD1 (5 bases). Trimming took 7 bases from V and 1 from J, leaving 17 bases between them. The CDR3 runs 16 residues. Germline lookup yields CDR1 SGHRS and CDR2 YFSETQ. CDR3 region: CASHTPQGRNTGELFF. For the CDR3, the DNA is TGCGCCAGCCACACGCCTCAGGGTAGGAACACCGGGGAGCTGTTTTTT.

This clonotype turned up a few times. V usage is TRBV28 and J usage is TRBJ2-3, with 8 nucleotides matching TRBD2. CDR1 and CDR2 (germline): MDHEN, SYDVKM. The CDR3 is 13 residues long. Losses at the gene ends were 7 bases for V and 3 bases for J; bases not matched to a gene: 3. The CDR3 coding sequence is TGTGCCAGCAATCGGGGGGGGACAGATACGCAGTATTTT. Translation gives CASNRGGTDTQYF.

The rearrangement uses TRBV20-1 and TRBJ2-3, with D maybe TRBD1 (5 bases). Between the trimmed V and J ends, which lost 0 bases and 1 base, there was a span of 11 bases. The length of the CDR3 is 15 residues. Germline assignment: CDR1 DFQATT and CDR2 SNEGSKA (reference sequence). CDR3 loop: CSARDLQGGTDTQYF. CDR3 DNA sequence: TGCAGTGCTAGAGATTTACAAGGGGGCACAGATACGCAGTATTTT.

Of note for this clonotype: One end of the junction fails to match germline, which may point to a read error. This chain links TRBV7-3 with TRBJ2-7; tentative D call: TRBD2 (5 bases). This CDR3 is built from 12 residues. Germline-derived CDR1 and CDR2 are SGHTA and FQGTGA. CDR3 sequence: CASSSGSSEQYF. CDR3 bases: TGTGCCAGCAGCTCGGGGTCCTCCGAGCAGTACTTC. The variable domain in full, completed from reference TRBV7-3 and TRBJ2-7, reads GAGVSQTPSNKVTEKGKYVELRCDPISGHTALYWYRQSLGQGPEFLIYFQGTGAADDSGLPNDRFFAVRPEGSVSTLKIQRTERGDSAVYLCASSSGSSEQYFGPGTRLTVT.

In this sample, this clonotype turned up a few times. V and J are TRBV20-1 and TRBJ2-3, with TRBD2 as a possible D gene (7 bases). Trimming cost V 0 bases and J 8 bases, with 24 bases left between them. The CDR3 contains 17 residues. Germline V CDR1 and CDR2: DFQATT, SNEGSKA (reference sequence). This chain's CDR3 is CSARDLRGAGPAGTQYF. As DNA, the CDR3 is TGCAGTGCTAGAGATTTACGGGGGGCCGGCCCGGCGGGTACGCAGTATTTT.

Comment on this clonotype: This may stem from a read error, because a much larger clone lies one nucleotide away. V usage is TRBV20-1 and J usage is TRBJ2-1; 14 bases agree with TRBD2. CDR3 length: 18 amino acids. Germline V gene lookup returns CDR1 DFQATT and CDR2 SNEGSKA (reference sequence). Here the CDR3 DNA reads TGCTGTGCCACCGGACTAGCGGGGGGCCTGAGCTCCTACAATGAGCAGTTCTTC. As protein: CCATGLAGGLSSYNEQFF.

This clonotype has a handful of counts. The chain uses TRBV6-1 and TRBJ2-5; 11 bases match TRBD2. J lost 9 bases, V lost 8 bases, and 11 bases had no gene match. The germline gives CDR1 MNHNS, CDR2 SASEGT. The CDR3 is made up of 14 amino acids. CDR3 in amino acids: CASPSGRLPWAQYF. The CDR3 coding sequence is TGTGCCAGCCCTAGCGGGAGGCTCCCCTGGGCCCAGTACTTC.

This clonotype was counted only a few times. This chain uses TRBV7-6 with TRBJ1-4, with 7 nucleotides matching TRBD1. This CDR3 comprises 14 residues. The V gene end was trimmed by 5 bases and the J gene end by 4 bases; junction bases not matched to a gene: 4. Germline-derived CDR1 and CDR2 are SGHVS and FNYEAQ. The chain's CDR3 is CASSPGTVNEKLFF. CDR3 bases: TGTGCCAGCAGCCCTGGGACAGTTAATGAAAAACTGTTTTTT.

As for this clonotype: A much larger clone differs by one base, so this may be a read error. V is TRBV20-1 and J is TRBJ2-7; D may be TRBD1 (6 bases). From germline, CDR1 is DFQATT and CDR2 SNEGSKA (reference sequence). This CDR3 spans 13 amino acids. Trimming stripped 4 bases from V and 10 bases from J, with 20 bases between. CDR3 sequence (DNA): TGCAGTGCTACTGGCAGGGGTGAAAGCGACCAGTACGTC. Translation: CSATGRGESDQYV.

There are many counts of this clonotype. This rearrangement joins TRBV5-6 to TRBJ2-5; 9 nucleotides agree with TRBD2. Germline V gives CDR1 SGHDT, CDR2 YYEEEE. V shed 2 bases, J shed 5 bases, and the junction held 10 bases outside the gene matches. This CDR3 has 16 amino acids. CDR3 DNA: TGTGCCAGCAGCTTATGGCGGGGGGGCCAATGGGAGACCCAGTACTTC. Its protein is CASSLWRGGQWETQYF.

For the CDR3, the DNA is TGCGCCAGCAGCTTGGCCTTGGGCAGGGAAGGAGCTTTCTTT. Encoded protein: CASSLALGREGAFF. The rearrangement joins TRBV5-1 to TRBJ1-1; D may be TRBD1 (5 bases). The CDR3 spans 14 residues. With 0 bases removed from V and 10 bases from J, the gap between germline ends came to 16 bases. Per germline, CDR1 SGHRS and CDR2 YFSETQ.

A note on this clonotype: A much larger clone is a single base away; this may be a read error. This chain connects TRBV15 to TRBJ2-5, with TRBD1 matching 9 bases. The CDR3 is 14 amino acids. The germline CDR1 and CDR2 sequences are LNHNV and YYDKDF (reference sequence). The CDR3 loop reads CATRRDRVLETQYF. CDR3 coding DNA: TGTGCCACCCGCAGGGACAGGGTGCTTGAGACCCAGTACTTC. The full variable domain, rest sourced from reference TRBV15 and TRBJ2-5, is DAMVIQNPRYQVTQFGKPVTLSCSQTLNHNVMYWYQQKSSQAPKLLFHYYDKDFNNEADTPDNFQSRRPNTSFCFLDIRSPGLGDTAMYLCATRRDRVLETQYFGPGTRLLVL.

The CDR3, as DNA: TGTGCCAGCAAAGATAGCAATCAGCCCCAGCATTTT. Its protein product is CASKDSNQPQHF. The chain couples TRBV7-2 to TRBJ1-5, with no clear D. This CDR3 is built from 12 residues. Germline V gene data show CDR1 as SGHTA and CDR2 as FQGNSA. V shed 7 bases and J shed 0 bases, with 4 bases lying between them.

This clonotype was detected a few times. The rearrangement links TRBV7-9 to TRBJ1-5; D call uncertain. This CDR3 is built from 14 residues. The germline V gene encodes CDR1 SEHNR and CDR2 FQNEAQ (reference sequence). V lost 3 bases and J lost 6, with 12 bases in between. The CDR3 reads CASSFRKVPQPQHF. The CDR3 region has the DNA TGTGCCAGCAGCTTCCGTAAGGTACCTCAGCCCCAGCATTTT.

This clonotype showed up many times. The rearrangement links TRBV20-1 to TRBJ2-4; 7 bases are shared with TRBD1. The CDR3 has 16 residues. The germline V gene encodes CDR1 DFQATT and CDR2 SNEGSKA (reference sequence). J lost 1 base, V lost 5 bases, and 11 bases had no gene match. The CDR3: CSALPRQGRAKNIQYF. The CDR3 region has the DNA TGCAGTGCTCTCCCCCGACAGGGTAGGGCCAAAAACATTCAGTACTTC.

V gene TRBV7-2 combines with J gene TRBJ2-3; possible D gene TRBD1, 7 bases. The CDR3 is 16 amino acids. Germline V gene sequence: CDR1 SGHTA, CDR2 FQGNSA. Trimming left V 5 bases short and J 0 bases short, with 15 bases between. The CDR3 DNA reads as TGTGCCAGCAGCCCCTCGGCGGGACAGAGCACAGATACGCAGTATTTT. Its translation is CASSPSAGQSTDTQYF.

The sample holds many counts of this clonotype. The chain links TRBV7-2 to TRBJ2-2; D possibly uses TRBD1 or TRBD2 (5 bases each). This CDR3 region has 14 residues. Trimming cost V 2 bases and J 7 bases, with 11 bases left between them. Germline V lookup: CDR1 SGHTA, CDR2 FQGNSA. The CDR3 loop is CASSLQRGFGELFF. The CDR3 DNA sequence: TGTGCCAGCAGCTTACAGAGGGGATTCGGGGAGCTGTTTTTT. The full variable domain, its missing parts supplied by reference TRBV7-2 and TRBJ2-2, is GAGVSQSPSNKVTEKGKDVELRCDPISGHTALYWYRQSLGQGLEFLIYFQGNSAPDKSGLPSDRFSAERTGGSVSTLTIQRTQQEDSAVYLCASSLQRGFGELFFGEGSRLTVL.

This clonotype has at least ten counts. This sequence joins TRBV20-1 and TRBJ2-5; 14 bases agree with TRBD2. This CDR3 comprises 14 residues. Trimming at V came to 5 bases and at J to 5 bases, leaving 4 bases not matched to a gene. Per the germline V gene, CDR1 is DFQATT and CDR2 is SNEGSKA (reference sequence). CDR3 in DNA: TGCAGTGCTGGGACTAGCGGGGGTTGGGAGACCCAGTACTTC. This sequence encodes CSAGTSGGWETQYF.

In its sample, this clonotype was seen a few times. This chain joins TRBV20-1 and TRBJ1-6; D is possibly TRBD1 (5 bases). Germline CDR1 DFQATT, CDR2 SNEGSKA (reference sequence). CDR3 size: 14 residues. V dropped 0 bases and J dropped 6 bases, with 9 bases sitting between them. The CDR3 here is CSARDVTVNSPLHF. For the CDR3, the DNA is TGCAGTGCTAGAGATGTGACAGTTAATTCACCCCTCCACTTT.

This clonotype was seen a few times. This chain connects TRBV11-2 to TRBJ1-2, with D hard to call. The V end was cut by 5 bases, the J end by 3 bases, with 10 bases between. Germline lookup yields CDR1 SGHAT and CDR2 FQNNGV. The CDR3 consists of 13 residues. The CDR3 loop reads CASSQQNHYGYTF. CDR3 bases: TGTGCCAGCAGCCAACAGAACCACTATGGCTACACCTTC.